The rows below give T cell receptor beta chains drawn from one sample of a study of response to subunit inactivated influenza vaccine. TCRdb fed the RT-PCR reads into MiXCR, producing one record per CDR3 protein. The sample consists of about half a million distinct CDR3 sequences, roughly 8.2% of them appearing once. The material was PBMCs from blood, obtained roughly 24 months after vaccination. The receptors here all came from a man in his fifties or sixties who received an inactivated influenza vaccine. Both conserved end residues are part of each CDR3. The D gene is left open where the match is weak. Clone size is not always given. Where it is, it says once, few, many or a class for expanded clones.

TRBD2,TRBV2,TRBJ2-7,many,CASSEGLAGGPYEQYF,TGTGCCAGCAGTGAAGGACTAGCGGGAGGGCCTTACGAGCAGTACTTC
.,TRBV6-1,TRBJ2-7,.,CASRSTGPISIYEQYF,TGTGCCAGCAGGTCGACAGGCCCCATCTCGATCTACGAGCAGTACTTC
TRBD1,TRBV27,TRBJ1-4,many,CASSPVGPDRGPTNEKLFF,TGTGCCAGCAGTCCCGTGGGCCCGGACAGGGGGCCAACTAATGAAAAACTGTTTTTT
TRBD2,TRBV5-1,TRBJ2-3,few,CASSPGGLRTDTQYF,TGCGCCAGCAGCCCCGGGGGACTAAGAACAGATACGCAGTATTTT
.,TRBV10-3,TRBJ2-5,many,CAISGDMQVGKTQYF,TGTGCCATCAGCGGGGACATGCAAGTCGGGAAGACCCAGTACTTC
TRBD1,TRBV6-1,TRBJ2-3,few,CASSESGGSTDTQYF,TGTGCCAGCAGTGAATCAGGGGGAAGCACAGATACGCAGTATTTT
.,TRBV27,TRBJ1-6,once,CAIRGGAPHF,TGTGCCATTAGAGGGGGGGCCCCTCACTTT
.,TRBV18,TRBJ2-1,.,CASPPAVRAGYNEQFF,TGTGCCAGCCCACCCGCGGTGCGAGCGGGCTACAATGAGCAGTTCTTC
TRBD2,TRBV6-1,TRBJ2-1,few,CASSRGLAESYNEQFF,TGTGCCAGCAGTAGGGGACTAGCGGAAAGCTACAATGAGCAGTTCTTC
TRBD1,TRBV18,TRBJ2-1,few,CASSPFDRGIEQFF,TGTGCCAGCTCACCCTTTGACAGGGGTATTGAGCAGTTCTTC
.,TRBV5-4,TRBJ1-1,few,CASSLSPTGPEAFF,TGTGCCAGCAGCTTATCTCCTACAGGACCCGAAGCTTTCTTT
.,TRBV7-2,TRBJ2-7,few,CASSRATRVEQYF,TGTGCAAGCAGCCGGGCGACACGGGTCGAGCAGTACTTC
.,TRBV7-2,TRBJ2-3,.,CASSLKSVADTQYF,TGTGCCAGCAGCTTAAAGTCCGTAGCAGATACGCAGTATTTT
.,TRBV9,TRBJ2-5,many,CASSQDPGVGETQYF,TGTGCCAGCAGCCAAGACCCGGGAGTAGGCGAGACCCAGTACTTC
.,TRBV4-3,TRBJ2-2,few,CASSQETGPGELFF,TGCGCCAGCAGCCAAGAAACAGGGCCCGGGGAGCTGTTTTTT
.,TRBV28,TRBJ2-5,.,CASSPDIRVETQYF,TGTGCCAGCAGCCCGGACATCCGGGTCGAGACCCAGTACTTC
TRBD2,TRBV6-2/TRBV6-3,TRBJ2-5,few,CASRASGRGTQETQYF,TGTGCCAGCAGAGCTAGCGGGAGGGGAACCCAAGAGACCCAGTACTTC
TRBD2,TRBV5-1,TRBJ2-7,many,CASSLRRLAGDPHEQYF,TGCGCCAGCAGCTTGAGACGTCTAGCGGGAGATCCCCACGAGCAGTACTTC
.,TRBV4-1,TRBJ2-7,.,CASSQVGVPDEQYF,TGCGCCAGCAGCCAAGTTGGGGTCCCGGACGAGCAGTACTTC
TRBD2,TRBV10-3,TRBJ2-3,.,CATQAGSADTQYF,TGTGCCACCCAAGCGGGATCCGCAGATACGCAGTATTTT
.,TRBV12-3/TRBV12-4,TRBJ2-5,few,CASRAVETQYF,TGTGCCAGCAGGGCTGTTGAGACCCAGTACTTC
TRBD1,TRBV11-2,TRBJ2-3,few,CASSQGQGAYTDTQYF,TGTGCCAGCAGCCAAGGACAGGGAGCTTACACAGATACGCAGTATTTT
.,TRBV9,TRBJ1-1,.,CASSGRGKNTEAFF,TGTGCCAGCAGCGGACGTGGAAAGAACACTGAAGCTTTCTTT
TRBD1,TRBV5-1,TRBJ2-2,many,CASSFNRDRPTGELFF,TGCGCCAGCAGCTTCAACCGGGACAGACCGACCGGGGAGCTGTTTTTT
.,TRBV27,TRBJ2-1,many,CASTKGRLRSYNEQFF,TGTGCCAGCACCAAGGGGAGGCTTCGCTCCTACAATGAGCAGTTCTTC
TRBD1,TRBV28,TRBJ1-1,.,CASILGQGPPEAFF,TGTGCCAGCATCCTGGGACAGGGTCCTCCGGAAGCTTTCTTT